The rows below give T cell receptor beta chains drawn from one sample of a study of Graves' ophthalmopathy and Graves' hyperthyroidism. One entry per CDR3 protein, called by TCRdb with MiXCR from the multiplex PCR reads. The sample records about 620,000 distinct CDR3 sequences, about a fifth being singletons. Sample: peripheral blood. These receptors all come from a woman in her late teens or twenties with stable Graves' hyperthyroidism. Some clones in this sample may be carry-over from other donors' samples. Each CDR3 is given with its conserved first and last residue. The D gene is left open where the match is weak. A row's size may be missing; if present it is once, few, many or a size class.

cdr3_nt: TGCAGTGCCATTAGAAACTACTACTACACCTTC; cdr3_aa: CSAIRNYYYTF; j_call: TRBJ1-2; v_call: TRBV20-1; d_call: -; clone_size: many
cdr3_nt: TGTGCCAGCAGTTATGGTACCAGCTCCTACGAGCAGTACTTC; cdr3_aa: CASSYGTSSYEQYF; j_call: TRBJ2-7; v_call: TRBV6-5; d_call: -; clone_size: many
cdr3_nt: TGTGCCAGCAGTTTTAATCCCCCTGAAGCTTTCTTT; cdr3_aa: CASSFNPPEAFF; j_call: TRBJ1-1; v_call: TRBV12-3/TRBV12-4; d_call: -; clone_size: -
cdr3_nt: TGTGCCAGCAGCTACAGCCCAGCGGGAGGGAACACCGGGGAGCTGTTTTTT; cdr3_aa: CASSYSPAGGNTGELFF; j_call: TRBJ2-2; v_call: TRBV7-3; d_call: TRBD2; clone_size: -
cdr3_nt: TGTGCCAGCAGTAGACCACGGACAGGCGGGGATCAGCCCCAGCATTTT; cdr3_aa: CASSRPRTGGDQPQHF; j_call: TRBJ1-5; v_call: TRBV28; d_call: TRBD1; clone_size: few
cdr3_nt: TGTGCCAGTAGAACGGCACGGGGACAGGGAGGAACCAGGGAGCTGTTTTTT; cdr3_aa: CASRTARGQGGTRELFF; j_call: TRBJ2-2; v_call: TRBV19; d_call: TRBD1; clone_size: -
cdr3_nt: TGTGCCTGGGGGTCGACTCCCGCTTTCTTT; cdr3_aa: CAWGSTPAFF; j_call: TRBJ1-1; v_call: TRBV30; d_call: -; clone_size: many
cdr3_nt: TGTGCCTGGAGTGTACGGAGTAGCGGGGAGCTGTTTTTT; cdr3_aa: CAWSVRSSGELFF; j_call: TRBJ2-2; v_call: TRBV30; d_call: -; clone_size: many
cdr3_nt: TGTGCCAGCAGTTTACAGACAGGGAACACTGAAGCTTTCTTT; cdr3_aa: CASSLQTGNTEAFF; j_call: TRBJ1-1; v_call: TRBV27; d_call: -; clone_size: many
cdr3_nt: TGCGCCAGCAGCCAAAGGACAGGGAATAACTATGGCTACACCTTC; cdr3_aa: CASSQRTGNNYGYTF; j_call: TRBJ1-2; v_call: TRBV4-1; d_call: TRBD1; clone_size: many
cdr3_nt: TGTGCCAGCAGCTCGGGAGTCTGGGGCAATCAGCCCCAGCATTTT; cdr3_aa: CASSSGVWGNQPQHF; j_call: TRBJ1-5; v_call: TRBV7-9; d_call: -; clone_size: -
cdr3_nt: TGTGCCAGTAGTATAGGCGGGCTGCCCCAGCATTTT; cdr3_aa: CASSIGGLPQHF; j_call: TRBJ1-5; v_call: TRBV19; d_call: -; clone_size: once
cdr3_nt: TGTGCCACCGTTAGTGGAGGTCAAGAGACCCAGTACTTC; cdr3_aa: CATVSGGQETQYF; j_call: TRBJ2-5; v_call: TRBV28; d_call: -; clone_size: many
cdr3_nt: TGTGCCAGCATCATCGGGCCCTACGGTTCTGGAAACACCATATATTTT; cdr3_aa: CASIIGPYGSGNTIYF; j_call: TRBJ1-3; v_call: TRBV12-3/TRBV12-4; d_call: -; clone_size: medium-sized
cdr3_nt: TGCAGTGCTAGGGGCCGGTCCGTTGGAGGCCCTACGGGCAATCAGCCCCAGCATTTT; cdr3_aa: CSARGRSVGGPTGNQPQHF; j_call: TRBJ1-5; v_call: TRBV20-1; d_call: -; clone_size: many
cdr3_nt: TGTGCCAGCAGATTCAGGGGGAAGAACACTGAAGCTTTCTTT; cdr3_aa: CASRFRGKNTEAFF; j_call: TRBJ1-1; v_call: TRBV2; d_call: TRBD1; clone_size: -
cdr3_nt: TGTGCCTGGAGTGTCGATAGCAACTATGGCTACACCTTC; cdr3_aa: CAWSVDSNYGYTF; j_call: TRBJ1-2; v_call: TRBV30; d_call: -; clone_size: -
cdr3_nt: TGTGCCAGCAGTTTGGTGGGGGAAGGCGAGCAGTACTTC; cdr3_aa: CASSLVGEGEQYF; j_call: TRBJ2-7; v_call: TRBV12-3/TRBV12-4; d_call: -; clone_size: few